This T cell receptor beta chain originates from a study of tumor-infiltrating lymphocytes in localized non-small cell lung cancer. Whole-study results and caveats: T-cell fraction did not differ between immunotypes IM1 and IM2. Tumors had more T cell infiltration than uninvolved lung, per TCRbeta sequencing and CD3 counts. Technical variation could not be separated from intratumor heterogeneity here. Only some patients had TCR sequencing, depending on available tissue.

Profiled with immunoSEQ multiplex PCR; TCRdb holds only in-frame clones, not every one. The sample includes 15,000 to 20,000 clones, approximately 80% seen only once; the top ten take under 6.5%. On this clone: Its antigen is as yet unknown. A junction boundary mismatches the germline segment, possibly from a read error.

The CDR3 totals 14 residues. Germline values: CDR1 SGHRS, CDR2 YFSETQ. The source is a human donor with non-small cell lung cancer. V gene TRBV5-1 combines with J gene TRBJ2-5, with a weak D call TRBD2 (5 bases). The specimen sequenced was lung tumor tissue. CDR3 amino acids: CANSWGDLQETQYF. For the CDR3, the DNA is TGCGCCAACAGCTGGGGAGACCTACAAGAGACCCAGTACTTC.